This note documents a single T cell receptor beta chain sequence. Its target is unknown. TCRdb keeps only in-frame clones here, not all; method: immunoSEQ multiplex PCR. The profile covers a few hundred thousand clones, with 75% to 90% appearing a single time and under 2% taken by the ten largest. Per germline, CDR1 SGHAT and CDR2 FQNNGV. The V and J ends lost 0 bases and 1 base respectively, with 22 bases between them. CDR3 length: 20 residues. This sample stems from a study of Ad26.COV2.S vaccination and SARS-CoV-2 variants. Study results and caveats: Individuals receiving vaccine had higher spike-specific TCR breadth than placebo recipients did.

The treatment was: around 19 received Ad26.COV2.S at low or high dose, single or two shots; about 5 received placebo; per-sample allocation not given. The study sampled participants on day 63 after the first vaccine or placebo injection. The TCR sequence derives from a person aged 18-60 years who received the Ad26.COV2.S COVID-19 vaccine or a placebo. Sequenced material: peripheral blood, taken in a trial of Ad26.COV2.S vaccine versus placebo. This chain uses TRBV11-2 with TRBJ2-1; D may match TRBD1 or TRBD2 (6 bases each). CDR3 region: CASSLEKGGFGWGSYNEQFF. The CDR3 DNA reads as TGTGCCAGCAGCTTAGAGAAGGGGGGTTTTGGCTGGGGTTCCTACAATGAGCAGTTCTTC.